This T cell receptor beta chain was sequenced in a study of CD4 T cell repertoires in COVID-19. Points from the study as a whole: Two or all three memory subsets shared several highly expanded SARS-CoV-2-reactive clonotypes. Some SARS-CoV-2 clonotypes, between about 6.5 and 25%, recurred in SARS-CoV and/or HKU1 cultures.

CDR3 length equals 11 residues. Trimming took 7 bases from V and 3 from J, leaving 10 bases between them. Germline values: CDR1 DFQATT, CDR2 SNEGSKA (reference sequence). Libraries were prepared by immunoSEQ multiplex PCR; TCRdb keeps only in-frame clonotypes and omits some of them. The data show about 25,000 clones, with over 90% seen just once and about 0.66% held by the top ten. To note about this clone: Its matching antigen is unknown.

Sequencing was done directly on freshly isolated, uncultured memory T cells. The sequence was obtained from a human donor who had COVID-19. The chain combines TRBV20-1 with TRBJ2-7, with a weak D call TRBD2 (6 bases). The source material was circulating follicular helper CD4+ T cells (cTfh) from blood, sampled before the COVID-19 pandemic. CDR3 residues: CSVGGGYEQYF. CDR3 nucleotide sequence: TGCAGTGTGGGGGGAGGCTACGAGCAGTACTTC.